A single sample is the source of the 26 T cell receptor beta chains below, sequenced in a study of cytomegalovirus exposure and HLA in healthy donors (dated by TCRdb to about 2017). Library preparation was by the immunoSEQ multiplex PCR assay. What TCRdb holds here is the immuneACCESS table cut down to in-frame rearrangements. Part of the clones is not present; checked against another copy, under half of the missing clones reflect an unresolved V gene, and the others are unexplained. The sample includes nearly 200,000 clones, with roughly 88% observed a single time. Of the sample, 10% to 15% falls within the top ten clones. Sequencing input: PBMCs. These receptors were taken from a woman aged 25 to 39 in good health and CMV-seropositive.

The rearrangement uses TRBV6-5 and TRBJ2-7; D remains ambiguous. The germline CDR1 and CDR2 sequences are MNHEY and SVGAGI. The germline V and J ends were trimmed by 8 bases and 6 bases, with 11 bases remaining between them. The CDR3 is 11 amino acids. The CDR3 loop reads CASGNVPEQYF. The CDR3 region has the DNA TGTGCCAGCGGCAACGTTCCCGAGCAGTACTTC.

This chain joins TRBV30 and TRBJ1-2, with D perhaps matching TRBD1 (5 bases). Germline V lookup: CDR1 GTSNPN, CDR2 SVGIG (reference sequence). Trimming removed 0 bases from V and 4 bases from J, with 12 bases in between. The CDR3 has 14 residues. CDR3: CAWSVPGGGYGYTF. In nucleotides, the CDR3 is TGTGCCTGGAGTGTACCGGGGGGTGGCTATGGCTACACCTTC.

As DNA, the CDR3 is TGTGCCAGCAGTTCCCGGGACAGGGGATCGCAGACCCAGTACTTC. Translating it yields CASSSRDRGSQTQYF. The chain is built from TRBV28 and TRBJ2-5; 10 positions match TRBD1. This CDR3 has 15 residues. The germline CDR1 and CDR2 sequences are MDHEN and SYDVKM. V gave up 4 bases and J gave up 6 bases; unmatched junction bases: 8.

The chain couples TRBV5-1 to TRBJ2-3; 11 bases agree with TRBD1. V gave up 4 bases and J gave up 4 bases; unmatched junction bases: 5. Germline CDR1 reads SGHRS; CDR2 reads YFSETQ. The CDR3 length is 15 residues. CDR3 region: CASSVVGQGADTQYF. The CDR3, as DNA: TGCGCCAGCAGCGTTGTGGGACAGGGGGCAGATACGCAGTATTTT.

This sequence joins TRBV28 and TRBJ1-3; D gene ambiguous. The germline CDR1 and CDR2 sequences are MDHEN and SYDVKM. CDR3 length: 14 amino acids. Trimming stripped 6 bases from V and 3 bases from J, with 12 bases between. This CDR3 is CASSPGRLGNTIYF. CDR3 bases: TGTGCCAGCAGCCCCGGCCGACTTGGAAACACCATATATTTT.

V is TRBV28 and J is TRBJ2-5, with 8 bases that match TRBD2. This CDR3 is 15 amino acids long. CDR1 is MDHEN and CDR2 is SYDVKM in the germline V gene. The V segment lost 2 bases and the J segment 7 bases; nucleotides outside the gene matches: 9. This CDR3 reads CASSLNRLAGSTQYF. The CDR3, as DNA: TGTGCCAGCAGTTTAAATCGGCTAGCGGGCTCGACCCAGTACTTC.

J is TRBJ1-2 and V is TRBV30; tentatively, D is TRBD1 (6 bases). Germline values: CDR1 GTSNPN, CDR2 SVGIG (reference sequence). The CDR3 is made up of 13 amino acids. V dropped 3 bases and J dropped 7 bases, with 15 bases sitting between them. For the CDR3, the DNA is TGTGCCTGGAGGGAGGTCCCAGGGGTTGGCTACACCTTC. Translation: CAWREVPGVGYTF.

The rearrangement uses TRBV19 and TRBJ1-4, with a weak D call TRBD1 (5 bases). CDR1 and CDR2 (germline): LNHDA, SQIVND (reference sequence). The CDR3 covers 14 residues. V was cut by 2 bases and J by 10 bases, with 14 bases left in between. The CDR3 DNA follows: TGTGCCAGTAGTATAAGGGGCGGAAGGGTAAAACTGTTTTTT. It codes for CASSIRGGRVKLFF. Based on the CDR3 plus reference TRBV19 and TRBJ1-4, the full variable domain is DGGITQSPKYLFRKEGQNVTLSCEQNLNHDAMYWYRQDPGQGLRLIYYSQIVNDFQKGDIAEGYSVSREKKESFPLTVTSAQKNPTAFYLCASSIRGGRVKLFFGSGTQLSVL.

The gene calls are TRBV28 and TRBJ2-7; D is ambiguous. The CDR3 contains 11 residues. The V end lost 1 base, the J end lost 6 bases, and 4 bases lay between the germline ends. Per the germline V gene, CDR1 is MDHEN and CDR2 is SYDVKM. This CDR3 reads CASSLYLEQYF. CDR3 nucleotide sequence: TGTGCCAGCAGTTTATATCTCGAGCAGTACTTC.

J is TRBJ2-7 and V is TRBV9, with a weak D call TRBD1 (6 bases). The CDR3 totals 15 residues. Trimming removed 2 bases at V and 1 base at J, with 13 bases between. The germline gives CDR1 SGDLS, CDR2 YYNGEE. The CDR3 DNA reads as TGTGCCAGCAGCGTTACCGGGACACCATCCTACGAGCAGTACTTC. Translation: CASSVTGTPSYEQYF.

The chain links TRBV19 to TRBJ1-5; the match to TRBD1 covers 7 bases. V shed 4 bases, J shed 5 bases, and the junction held 8 bases outside the gene matches. Germline lookup yields CDR1 LNHDA and CDR2 SQIVND (reference sequence). This CDR3 contains 15 residues. CDR3 DNA sequence: TGTGCCAGTAGTAGCAAACAGGGGAGTGATCAGCCCCAGCATTTT. This codes for CASSSKQGSDQPQHF.

This clone was detected only a few times. The gene calls are TRBV4-2 and TRBJ2-7; 9 bases line up with TRBD2. V shed 2 bases, J shed 1 base, and the junction held 3 bases outside the gene matches. CDR1 is LGHNA, CDR2 YNFKEQ, per germline. CDR3 length equals 15 residues. Here the CDR3 reads CASSQRLAGSYEQYF. DNA for the CDR3: TGTGCCAGCAGCCAAAGGCTAGCGGGGTCCTACGAGCAGTACTTC.

This chain uses TRBV5-6 with TRBJ2-1; D possibly corresponds to TRBD1 (6 bases). Trimming removed 3 bases at V and 8 bases at J, with 18 bases between. The CDR3 contains 15 residues. The germline CDR1 and CDR2 sequences are SGHDT and YYEEEE. DNA of the CDR3: TGTGCCAGCAGCTGGGGGACACAGTTTCGTGATGAGCAGTTCTTC. Protein: CASSWGTQFRDEQFF.

The chain links TRBV19 to TRBJ1-5; 7 positions match TRBD1. Germline V gene sequence: CDR1 LNHDA, CDR2 SQIVND (reference sequence). The CDR3 length is 15 residues. Trimming cost V 1 base and J 5 bases; bases outside gene matches: 5. The DNA of the CDR3 is TGTGCCAGTAGTATAGGACAGGGAGGATATCAGCCCCAGCATTTT. It is translated as CASSIGQGGYQPQHF.

This sequence joins TRBV27 and TRBJ1-1, with D perhaps TRBD1 (5 bases). V was pared by 6 bases and J by 7 bases, with 12 bases between. The germline CDR1 and CDR2 sequences are MNHEY and SMNVEV (reference sequence). The CDR3 consists of 12 residues. The CDR3 sequence: CASSYRTGEAFF. The CDR3 DNA is TGTGCCAGCAGCTATAGAACAGGTGAAGCTTTCTTT.

The rearrangement links TRBV6-1 to TRBJ2-7; D gene unclear. There are 14 residues in the CDR3. In germline, CDR1 is MNHNS, CDR2 SASEGT. Trimming pared 3 bases from V and 1 base from J, leaving 10 bases between. CDR3 amino acids: CASSDQLISYEQYF. The CDR3 DNA sequence: TGTGCCAGCAGTGATCAACTAATTTCCTACGAGCAGTACTTC.

The V gene is TRBV4-2, the J gene TRBJ2-1; possibly TRBD2 for D (6 bases). CDR3 length equals 15 residues. The germline CDR1 and CDR2 sequences are LGHNA and YNFKEQ. V lost 0 bases and J lost 6, with 12 bases in between. The CDR3 DNA follows: TGTGCCAGCAGCCAAGAAGGAGGGAGCGCCAATGAGCAGTTCTTC. Translating gives CASSQEGGSANEQFF.

The rearrangement joins TRBV6-5 to TRBJ2-7, with a possible D match to TRBD1 (6 bases). Germline values: CDR1 MNHEY, CDR2 SVGAGI. The V end lost 4 bases, the J end lost 4 bases, and 8 bases lay between the germline ends. There are 12 residues in the CDR3. CDR3 sequence: CASSFGQYEQYF. The CDR3 DNA reads TGTGCCAGCAGTTTTGGACAGTACGAGCAGTACTTC.

The chain links TRBV5-4 to TRBJ2-1, with 9 bases aligning to TRBD2. V dropped 4 bases and J dropped 6; count of bases not matched to a gene: 11. Germline CDR1 is SGHNT and CDR2 is YYREEE (reference sequence). The CDR3 sequence is 16 residues long. DNA for the CDR3: TGTGCCAGCAGCCCAGGGACTAGCTTCGGGGCCAATGAGCAGTTCTTC. Protein sequence: CASSPGTSFGANEQFF.

The chain links TRBV27 to TRBJ2-5, with TRBD1 identical over 12 bases. CDR3 size: 17 residues. With V trimmed by 7 bases and J by 4 bases, 13 bases remained unmatched. Germline V gene lookup returns CDR1 MNHEY and CDR2 SMNVEV (reference sequence). Here the CDR3 DNA reads TGTGCCAGCATGGAACTACGCGGGACAGGGGGCCGAGAGACCCAGTACTTC. Translating it yields CASMELRGTGGRETQYF.

The chain combines TRBV27 with TRBJ1-2, with D tentatively TRBD1 (5 bases). V gave up 6 bases and J gave up 4 bases, with 24 bases separating them. CDR3 length equals 17 residues. CDR1 and CDR2 (germline): MNHEY, SMNVEV (reference sequence). The CDR3 here is CASSPAGGGEGGYGYTF. In DNA, the CDR3 is TGTGCCAGCAGCCCAGCGGGGGGAGGGGAGGGTGGCTATGGCTACACCTTC.

The chain combines TRBV13 with TRBJ1-2, with TRBD1 as a possible D gene (5 bases). The CDR3 has 14 residues. CDR1 is PRHDT, CDR2 FYEKMQ, per germline (reference sequence). The V end was cut by 8 bases, the J end by 2 bases, with 15 bases between. CDR3 bases: TGTGCCAGCCGCGGCCGGGGGGTAAACTATGGCTACACCTTC. Its translation is CASRGRGVNYGYTF.

The gene calls are TRBV5-4 and TRBJ2-3, with 7 bases fitting TRBD2. CDR1 SGHNT and CDR2 YYREEE come from the germline V gene (reference sequence). V dropped 0 bases and J dropped 6; count of bases not matched to a gene: 7. The CDR3 is 15 amino acids. The CDR3, as DNA: TGTGCCAGCAGCTTGGCCGGGACTACTCCCGATACGCAGTATTTT. Translated, it gives CASSLAGTTPDTQYF.

The rearrangement links TRBV5-8 to TRBJ2-1, with D unclear. The CDR3 sequence is 14 residues long. V lost 1 base and J lost 5, with 10 bases in between. The V gene's germline CDR1 is SGHTS and CDR2 YDEGEE. In nucleotides, the CDR3 is TGTGCCAGCAGCTTGTCCAGAAATAACAATGAGCAGTTCTTC. This translates into CASSLSRNNNEQFF. Filled out from reference TRBV5-8 and TRBJ2-1, the complete variable domain reads EAGVTQSPTHLIKTRGQQATLRCSPISGHTSVYWYQQALGLGLQFLLWYDEGEERNRGNFPPRFSGRQFPNYSSELNVNALELEDSALYLCASSLSRNNNEQFFGPGTRLTVL.

V usage is TRBV29-1 and J usage is TRBJ1-1; 8 bases align to TRBD1. V was clipped by 8 bases and J by 1 base; unmatched bases: 9. Germline V gene data show CDR1 as SQVTM and CDR2 as ANQGSEA. The CDR3 is 14 amino acids. In nucleotides, the CDR3 is TGCAGCATCCGACAGGGGCCAACGAACACTGAAGCTTTCTTT. It is translated as CSIRQGPTNTEAFF.

This clone appeared a few times. This chain links TRBV7-2 with TRBJ2-1, with unresolved D. Trimming removed 7 bases from V and 6 bases from J, with 25 bases in between. Germline assignment: CDR1 SGHTA and CDR2 FQGNSA. CDR3 length equals 17 residues. CDR3 in DNA: TGTGCCAGCACCCGAGAGCCAACTTCAAGACCGGGCAATGAGCAGTTCTTC. Its protein is CASTREPTSRPGNEQFF.